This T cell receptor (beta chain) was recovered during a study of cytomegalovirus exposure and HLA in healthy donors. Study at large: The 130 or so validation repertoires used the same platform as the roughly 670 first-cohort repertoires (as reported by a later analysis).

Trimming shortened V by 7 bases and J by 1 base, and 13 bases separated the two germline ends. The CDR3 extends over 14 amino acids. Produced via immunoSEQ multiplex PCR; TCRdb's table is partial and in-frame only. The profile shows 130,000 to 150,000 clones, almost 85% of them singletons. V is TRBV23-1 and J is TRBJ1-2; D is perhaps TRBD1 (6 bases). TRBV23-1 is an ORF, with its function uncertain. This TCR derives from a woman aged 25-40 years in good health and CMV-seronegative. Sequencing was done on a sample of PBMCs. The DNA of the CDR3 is TGCGCCAGCACCTACAGGGCGGGTAACTATGGCTACACCTTC. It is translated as CASTYRAGNYGYTF.